The 30 T cell receptor beta chains listed next were all sequenced from one sample in a study of PD-1 blockade in classical Hodgkin lymphoma. All patients experienced relapse after autologous stem cell transplantation, and brentuximab vedotin exposure was variable. TCRdb keeps only in-frame clones here, not all; method: immunoSEQ multiplex PCR. The sample includes approximately 44,000 clones, about 72% of them seen just once. Sequences were derived from peripheral blood mononuclear cells (PBMCs), sampled at baseline. The source of these receptors is a human donor with classical Hodgkin lymphoma.

The V gene is TRBV19, the J gene TRBJ2-3, with 10 bases fitting TRBD2. CDR1 is LNHDA and CDR2 is SQIVND in the germline V gene (reference sequence). The CDR3 length is 22 residues. V trimming: 3 bases; J trimming: 0 bases; junction bases outside the gene matches: 21. The CDR3 DNA is TGTGCCAGTAGTATTGGCTATCGGGGGCCGGGACTAGCGCCCGCTAGCACAGATACGCAGTATTTT. Translated, it gives CASSIGYRGPGLAPASTDTQYF.

J is TRBJ2-7 and V is TRBV19; D gene ambiguous. The ends were cut back, 0 bases at V and 4 bases at J, with 7 bases in the middle. Per germline, CDR1 LNHDA and CDR2 SQIVND (reference sequence). This CDR3 contains 13 residues. The CDR3 coding sequence is TGTGCCAGTAGTATAGAAGACGGATACGAGCAGTACTTC. Translating gives CASSIEDGYEQYF.

V and J are TRBV7-2 and TRBJ2-7, with 9 bases identical to TRBD1. V lost 5 bases and J lost 6; bases outside the gene matches: 8. The CDR3 loop spans 14 amino acids. The germline V gene encodes CDR1 SGHTA and CDR2 FQGNSA. CDR3 in DNA: TGTGCCAGCAGCCACGACAGGGGGATCGGCGAGCAGTACTTC. Residues: CASSHDRGIGEQYF.

The chain uses TRBV30 and TRBJ1-1, with unresolved D. The ends were cut back, 8 bases at V and 0 bases at J, with 22 bases in the middle. This CDR3 has 16 amino acids. CDR1 and CDR2 (germline): GTSNPN, SVGIG (reference sequence). The CDR3 nucleotides read TGTGCCGGCGATAGGACCAGCACCTTTATGAACACTGAAGCTTTCTTT. Residues: CAGDRTSTFMNTEAFF.

This clone was detected a few times. This chain uses TRBV5-1 with TRBJ1-1, with D uncertain. The V gene's germline CDR1 is SGHRS and CDR2 YFSETQ. The CDR3 runs 14 residues. V was trimmed by 6 bases and J by 0 bases, leaving 12 bases between them. In nucleotides, the CDR3 is TGCGCCAGCAACTCAGACGGCATGAACACTGAAGCTTTCTTT. Encoded protein: CASNSDGMNTEAFF. Using reference TRBV5-1 and TRBJ1-1 for the parts outside the CDR3, the full variable domain is KAGVTQTPRYLIKTRGQQVTLSCSPISGHRSVSWYQQTPGQGLQFLFEYFSETQRNKGNFPGRFSGRQFSNSRSEMNVSTLELGDSALYLCASNSDGMNTEAFFGQGTRLTVV.

The V gene is TRBV9, the J gene TRBJ2-5, with TRBD2 as a possible D gene (6 bases). Germline V gives CDR1 SGDLS, CDR2 YYNGEE. V was cut by 0 bases and J by 9 bases, with 15 bases left in between. The CDR3 extends over 14 amino acids. In DNA, the CDR3 is TGTGCCAGCAGCGTAGAAGTAGGAGGGAAGGCCCAGTACTTC. Encoded protein: CASSVEVGGKAQYF.

This clone has just one count. The rearrangement joins TRBV27 to TRBJ2-7, with unresolved D. With 2 bases removed from V and 2 bases from J, the gap between germline ends came to 10 bases. In germline, CDR1 is MNHEY, CDR2 SMNVEV (reference sequence). There are 14 residues in the CDR3. CDR3 residues: CASSLGVGPYEQYF. The CDR3, as DNA: TGTGCCAGCAGTTTAGGGGTGGGTCCCTACGAGCAGTACTTC.

This chain links TRBV14 with TRBJ2-7, with a weak D call TRBD1 (6 bases). Trimming shortened V by 6 bases and J by 2 bases, and 17 bases separated the two germline ends. This CDR3 is built from 15 residues. Per germline, CDR1 SGHDN and CDR2 FVKESK. In DNA form, the CDR3 reads TGTGCCAGCAGGGACACAGGGTCGGACGCCTACGAGCAGTACTTC. Encoded protein: CASRDTGSDAYEQYF.

V usage is TRBV7-9 and J usage is TRBJ1-5; D remains ambiguous. The germline gives CDR1 SEHNR, CDR2 FQNEAQ (reference sequence). This CDR3 spans 17 amino acids. V was clipped by 0 bases and J by 2 bases, with 14 bases between them. The CDR3 spells CASSLAHRHDGNQPQHF. CDR3 coding DNA: TGTGCCAGCAGCTTAGCCCACAGACATGACGGCAATCAGCCCCAGCATTTT. Supplemented by reference TRBV7-9 and TRBJ1-5, the full variable domain reads DTGVSQNPRHKITKRGQNVTFRCDPISEHNRLYWYRQTLGQGPEFLTYFQNEAQLEKSRLLSDRFSAERPKGSFSTLEIQRTEQGDSAMYLCASSLAHRHDGNQPQHFGDGTRLSIL.

The chain has TRBV7-6 and TRBJ2-7; D may be TRBD2 (5 bases). CDR3 length equals 15 residues. CDR1 is SGHVS, CDR2 FNYEAQ, per germline. Trimming cost V 5 bases and J 1 base, with 15 bases left between them. CDR3 coding DNA: TGTGCCAGCAGCCCTAGGGTAGGAGGTTCCTACGAGCAGTACTTC. Protein product: CASSPRVGGSYEQYF.

The chain joins TRBV7-3 to TRBJ2-7; the D is unclear. This CDR3 is built from 14 residues. Germline V gene lookup returns CDR1 SGHTA and CDR2 FQGTGA. Trimming left V 3 bases short and J 0 bases short, with 9 bases between. The CDR3 DNA sequence: TGTGCCAGCAGCTTTGACGGTCGCTCCTACGAGCAGTACTTC. Protein: CASSFDGRSYEQYF.

For this clone: Other DNA sequences in this sample translate to the same CDR3. The chain employs TRBV7-2 and TRBJ1-6; D is unresolved. V lost 2 bases and J lost 0, with 2 bases in between. Germline V gene sequence: CDR1 SGHTA, CDR2 FQGNSA. The CDR3 spans 14 residues. The CDR3 reads CASSLTSYNSPLHF. CDR3 DNA sequence: TGTGCCAGCAGCTTAACCTCCTATAATTCACCCCTCCACTTT. Together with reference TRBV7-2 and TRBJ1-6, the CDR3 gives the full variable domain: GAGVSQSPSNKVTEKGKDVELRCDPISGHTALYWYRQSLGQGLEFLIYFQGNSAPDKSGLPSDRFSAERTGGSVSTLTIQRTQQEDSAVYLCASSLTSYNSPLHFGNGTRLTVT.

The rearrangement uses TRBV11-3 and TRBJ1-1; 7 nucleotides agree with TRBD1. The CDR3 sequence is 13 residues long. The V gene end was trimmed by 8 bases and the J gene end by 5 bases; junction bases not matched to a gene: 8. Germline V CDR1 and CDR2: SGHNT, YENEEA. The DNA for the CDR3 is TGTGCCAGCTGTGGACAGGAGGGTACTGAAGCTTTCTTT. Its translation: CASCGQEGTEAFF.

In this sample, this clone turned up a few times. The V call is TRBV19, the J call TRBJ2-1; D is possibly TRBD1 or TRBD2 (5 bases each). V gave up 3 bases and J gave up 11 bases, with 11 bases separating them. The CDR3 is 12 residues long. CDR1 LNHDA and CDR2 SQIVND come from the germline V gene (reference sequence). This CDR3 reads CASSIGTMQQFF. In DNA, the CDR3 is TGTGCCAGTAGTATCGGGACCATGCAGCAGTTCTTC.

The gene calls are TRBV9 and TRBJ2-7, with 8 bases that match TRBD2. The CDR3 runs 13 residues. Germline loops: CDR1 SGDLS, CDR2 YYNGEE. The V gene end was trimmed by 2 bases and the J gene end by 6 bases; junction bases not matched to a gene: 4. The CDR3 here is CASSVSGGGEQYF. CDR3 in DNA: TGTGCCAGCAGCGTGAGCGGGGGAGGCGAGCAGTACTTC.

The genes are TRBV6-5 and TRBJ1-1, with unresolved D. Trimming pared 6 bases from V and 4 bases from J, leaving 12 bases between. The CDR3 extends over 13 amino acids. Germline lookup yields CDR1 MNHEY and CDR2 SVGAGI. The CDR3 is CASRVDTPTEAFF. The CDR3 coding sequence is TGTGCCAGCAGGGTTGACACCCCCACTGAAGCTTTCTTT.

This chain joins TRBV28 and TRBJ1-1; D gene uncertain. Trimming shortened V by 5 bases and J by 0 bases, and 13 bases separated the two germline ends. The length of the CDR3 is 15 residues. CDR1 MDHEN and CDR2 SYDVKM come from the germline V gene. The CDR3 DNA follows: TGTGCCAGCAGTAACACGTTACACATGAACACTGAAGCTTTCTTT. Amino acid sequence: CASSNTLHMNTEAFF.

V usage is TRBV10-3 and J usage is TRBJ2-3; TRBD2 aligns across 9 bases. Trimming took 0 bases from V and 5 from J; bases not matched to a gene: 9. The germline V gene encodes CDR1 ENHRY and CDR2 SYGVKD. CDR3 length: 17 residues. CDR3: CAISESISGSSLDTQYF. The CDR3 bases are TGTGCCATCAGTGAGTCGATTAGCGGGAGCTCCCTAGATACGCAGTATTTT.

This chain connects TRBV15 to TRBJ2-6, with 7 positions matching TRBD1. This CDR3 has 18 residues. CDR1 and CDR2 from the germline V gene are LNHNV and YYDKDF (reference sequence). V lost 1 base to trimming and J lost 1 base; unmatched junction nucleotides: 7. CDR3 in amino acids: CATSRGTGTGSGANVLTF. CDR3 DNA sequence: TGTGCCACCAGCAGAGGGACAGGAACAGGATCTGGGGCCAACGTCCTGACTTTC.

This clone was counted only a few times. V gene TRBV5-1 combines with J gene TRBJ2-5, with D perhaps matching TRBD1 (6 bases). Germline CDR1 is SGHRS and CDR2 is YFSETQ. Trimming shortened V by 6 bases and J by 2 bases, and 17 bases separated the two germline ends. The CDR3 has 15 residues. In DNA, the CDR3 is TGCGCCAGCACGCAAAGACAGGAAACACAAGAGACCCAGTACTTC. It encodes CASTQRQETQETQYF.

V is TRBV11-1 and J is TRBJ2-7; 12 bases are a match to TRBD1. V gave up 5 bases and J gave up 4 bases; unmatched junction bases: 9. Germline values: CDR1 SGHAT, CDR2 FQDESV (reference sequence). The CDR3 totals 16 residues. CDR3 region: CASSRPGTGGGYEQYF. The CDR3, as DNA: TGTGCCAGCAGCCGACCCGGGACAGGGGGCGGTTACGAGCAGTACTTC.

The V and J genes are TRBV9 and TRBJ1-4, with D possibly matching TRBD1 (5 bases). From germline, CDR1 is SGDLS and CDR2 YYNGEE. Trimming took 3 bases from V and 1 from J, leaving 16 bases between them. CDR3 length: 17 residues. In DNA form, the CDR3 reads TGTGCCAGCAGCGATGGAGGGCTGGGGGGAACTAATGAAAAACTGTTTTTT. The encoded protein is CASSDGGLGGTNEKLFF.

In DNA form, the CDR3 reads TGTGCCAGCAGTTACTCTATCTCGTCCTGGGGAAACACCATATATTTT. This sequence encodes CASSYSISSWGNTIYF. The rearrangement uses TRBV6-5 and TRBJ1-3; unclear D gene. This CDR3 has 16 residues. V lost 0 bases and J lost 4, with 13 bases in between. In germline, CDR1 is MNHEY, CDR2 SVGAGI.

The chain carries TRBV27 and TRBJ1-1; D is possibly TRBD1 (6 bases). The germline CDR1 and CDR2 sequences are MNHEY and SMNVEV (reference sequence). Trimming left V 1 base short and J 5 bases short, with 8 bases between. The CDR3 runs 13 residues. In nucleotides, the CDR3 is TGTGCCAGCAGTTTATATCAGGGGACTGAAGCTTTCTTT. It yields the protein CASSLYQGTEAFF.

The chain joins TRBV2 to TRBJ1-2; maybe TRBD1 (5 bases). CDR1 and CDR2 (germline): SNHLY, FYNNEI. This CDR3 is built from 11 residues. The germline V and J ends were trimmed by 8 bases and 6 bases, with 10 bases remaining between them. The CDR3 reads CASRGGDGYTF. The CDR3 DNA follows: TGTGCCAGCCGGGGCGGGGATGGCTACACCTTC.

The rearrangement links TRBV27 to TRBJ2-7; D ambiguous. Trimming took 5 bases from V and 6 from J, leaving 23 bases between them. Germline CDR1 reads MNHEY; CDR2 reads SMNVEV (reference sequence). This CDR3 has 16 amino acids. CDR3 sequence (DNA): TGTGCCAGCAGTCTGTCCCTCGAGGTATCACCCTCCGAGCAGTACTTC. Protein sequence: CASSLSLEVSPSEQYF.

This rearrangement joins TRBV6-5 to TRBJ1-6; perhaps TRBD1 as D (6 bases). The CDR3 consists of 15 residues. V lost 4 bases and J 4 bases, leaving 11 bases between the germline ends. Germline V lookup: CDR1 MNHEY, CDR2 SVGAGI. As DNA, the CDR3 is TGTGCCAGCAGTTCCTCGGACAGTTATAATTCACCCCTCCACTTT. Its translation: CASSSSDSYNSPLHF.

The chain employs TRBV7-9 and TRBJ1-4, with 7 bases lining up with TRBD1. There are 17 residues in the CDR3. The junction had 5 bases not matched to a gene; V was cut back by 1 base and J by 0 bases. CDR1 and CDR2 (germline): SEHNR, FQNEAQ (reference sequence). The CDR3 loop is CASSLGQGLSTNEKLFF. The CDR3 coding sequence is TGTGCCAGCAGCTTAGGACAGGGACTATCAACTAATGAAAAACTGTTTTTT.

The chain is built from TRBV6-5 and TRBJ1-5; 7 positions agree with TRBD1. V shed 4 bases and J 4 bases; nucleotides not matched to a gene: 4. There are 14 residues in the CDR3. Germline CDR1 MNHEY, CDR2 SVGAGI. The CDR3 nucleotides are TGTGCCAGCAGTTTGGACAGGTGGAATCAGCCCCAGCATTTT. Protein product: CASSLDRWNQPQHF.

This clone was seen a handful of times. The chain uses TRBV4-1 and TRBJ1-4; D uncertain. V lost 5 bases to trimming and J lost 5 bases, with 12 bases between them. The CDR3 is 14 residues long. Germline values: CDR1 MGHRA, CDR2 YSYEKL. The CDR3 loop reads CASSIRASNEKLFF. In DNA form, the CDR3 reads TGCGCCAGCAGCATCCGGGCCAGCAATGAAAAACTGTTTTTT.